The 32 T cell receptor beta chains in this list originate from one sample, sequenced in a study of shared clonotypes between healthy human individuals. Generated by immunoSEQ multiplex PCR, the TCRdb table keeps only in-frame clones and is missing some. The sample carries fewer than 1.6 million clones, approximately 98.5% recorded once. The sequencing input was naive CD4+ T cells sorted from blood. Subset: CD45RA+ positively selected. The receptors come from a man aged 25 to 40 in good health.

The chain carries TRBV28 and TRBJ2-3; D assignment may be TRBD1 or TRBD2 (5 bases each). Germline assignment: CDR1 MDHEN and CDR2 SYDVKM. The CDR3 length is 15 residues. V was pared by 7 bases and J by 1 base, with 15 bases between. CDR3 sequence (DNA): TGTGCCAGCACGGGACCCAAGGGAGGCACAGATACGCAGTATTTT. This encodes CASTGPKGGTDTQYF.

The sample holds one count of this clone. The gene calls are TRBV5-1 and TRBJ2-1, with D uncertain. CDR3 size: 15 residues. V lost 0 bases and J lost 9, with 16 bases in between. The germline V gene has CDR1 SGHRS and CDR2 YFSETQ. This chain's CDR3 is CASSLVDTIRSEQFF. The CDR3 DNA follows: TGCGCCAGCAGCTTGGTGGATACGATTAGGTCTGAGCAGTTCTTC. Filled out from reference TRBV5-1 and TRBJ2-1, the complete variable domain reads KAGVTQTPRYLIKTRGQQVTLSCSPISGHRSVSWYQQTPGQGLQFLFEYFSETQRNKGNFPGRFSGRQFSNSRSEMNVSTLELGDSALYLCASSLVDTIRSEQFFGPGTRLTVL.

The chain joins TRBV4-3 to TRBJ2-2, with D tentatively TRBD1 (7 bases). The CDR3 covers 16 residues. V lost 1 base, J lost 6 bases, and 15 bases lay in between. Germline V CDR1 and CDR2: LGHNA, YSLEER. The CDR3 bases are TGCGCCAGCAGCCAAGTCAGGGGGGTTTTTGCCGGGGAGCTGTTTTTT. Amino acids: CASSQVRGVFAGELFF.

The chain employs TRBV5-1 and TRBJ2-2; 8 positions agree with TRBD2. This CDR3 is 16 amino acids long. Per germline, CDR1 SGHRS and CDR2 YFSETQ. J gave up 0 bases and V 3 bases, and 4 bases lay outside the gene matches. CDR3 DNA: TGCGCCAGCAGCTACTTAGCGGGGCCGAACACCGGGGAGCTGTTTTTT. Amino acids: CASSYLAGPNTGELFF. Full variable domain (outside the CDR3, taken from reference TRBV5-1 and TRBJ2-2): KAGVTQTPRYLIKTRGQQVTLSCSPISGHRSVSWYQQTPGQGLQFLFEYFSETQRNKGNFPGRFSGRQFSNSRSEMNVSTLELGDSALYLCASSYLAGPNTGELFFGEGSRLTVL.

This chain connects TRBV18 to TRBJ1-5, with a weak D call TRBD1 (5 bases). Germline V gene lookup returns CDR1 KGHSH and CDR2 LQKENI. Deletions cut 4 bases from V and 0 bases from J, with 13 bases between. CDR3 size: 16 residues. The CDR3 sequence: CASSRPHRTSNQPQHF. DNA of the CDR3: TGTGCCAGCTCACGACCACACAGGACTAGCAATCAGCCCCAGCATTTT.

The chain has TRBV5-4 and TRBJ2-1; tentative D call: TRBD1 (6 bases). Trimming cost V 0 bases and J 13 bases, with 17 bases left between them. This CDR3 is built from 14 residues. Germline lookup yields CDR1 SGHNT and CDR2 YYREEE (reference sequence). DNA for the CDR3: TGTGCCAGCAGCTTGGGGGGGCGAGATCGCTACCAGTTCTTC. Translation: CASSLGGRDRYQFF.

The chain employs TRBV14 and TRBJ2-7, with 7 bases fitting TRBD2. The germline gives CDR1 SGHDN, CDR2 FVKESK. CDR3 size: 20 residues. The ends lost 4 bases at V and 0 bases at J; junction bases unmatched: 21. CDR3 nucleotides: TGTGCCAGCAGCCTCCGTTCTTGGGAGGGCGACCTACCTTACTCCTACGAGCAGTACTTC. Amino acid sequence: CASSLRSWEGDLPYSYEQYF.

This chain uses TRBV30 with TRBJ1-1, with TRBD1 identical over 10 bases. V was clipped by 5 bases and J by 7 bases; unmatched bases: 13. In germline, CDR1 is GTSNPN, CDR2 SVGIG (reference sequence). This CDR3 is built from 15 residues. DNA for the CDR3: TGTGCCTGGGACCGGGACAGGGGAGAACATGATGAAGCTTTCTTT. It encodes CAWDRDRGEHDEAFF.

The J gene is TRBJ2-6, the V gene TRBV5-4; 8 bases line up with TRBD1. After removal of 4 bases from V and 0 bases from J, the junction contained 15 bases not matched to a gene. This CDR3 comprises 20 residues. Germline V gives CDR1 SGHNT, CDR2 YYREEE (reference sequence). The CDR3 loop is CASSPTPWTGTDSGANVLTF. As DNA, the CDR3 is TGTGCCAGCAGCCCGACCCCTTGGACAGGGACGGACTCTGGGGCCAACGTCCTGACTTTC.

Worth noting for this clone: Additional DNA sequences in this sample encode the identical CDR3. V gene TRBV5-4 combines with J gene TRBJ1-5; D call uncertain. The CDR3 is made up of 13 amino acids. V gave up 3 bases and J gave up 4 bases, with 8 bases separating them. Germline CDR1 is SGHNT and CDR2 is YYREEE (reference sequence). The CDR3 reads CASSWGGNQPQHF. CDR3 bases: TGTGCCAGCAGCTGGGGTGGGAATCAGCCCCAGCATTTT.

The J gene is TRBJ2-7, the V gene TRBV19, with TRBD2 matching 8 bases. CDR3 size: 17 residues. Germline CDR1 and CDR2: LNHDA and SQIVND (reference sequence). V was clipped by 1 base and J by 4 bases; unmatched bases: 12. As DNA, the CDR3 is TGTGCCAGTAGTATAGGCGGACCCAGCGGGAGCCTATACGAGCAGTACTTC. This translates into CASSIGGPSGSLYEQYF. Complete variable domain (other parts from reference TRBV19 and TRBJ2-7): DGGITQSPKYLFRKEGQNVTLSCEQNLNHDAMYWYRQDPGQGLRLIYYSQIVNDFQKGDIAEGYSVSREKKESFPLTVTSAQKNPTAFYLCASSIGGPSGSLYEQYFGPGTRLTVT.

The V gene is TRBV9, the J gene TRBJ2-2; 9 nucleotides align to TRBD1. V lost 3 bases, J lost 6 bases, and 15 bases stayed unmatched. From germline, CDR1 is SGDLS and CDR2 YYNGEE. The CDR3 is made up of 18 amino acids. The CDR3 sequence is CASSGHPPGQGGAGELFF. The DNA for the CDR3 is TGTGCCAGCAGCGGGCACCCACCGGGACAGGGAGGCGCCGGGGAGCTGTTTTTT.

The gene calls are TRBV15 and TRBJ2-1; 7 bases are a match to TRBD2. Per the germline V gene, CDR1 is LNHNV and CDR2 is YYDKDF (reference sequence). V was clipped by 2 bases and J by 8 bases; unmatched bases: 6. This CDR3 region has 14 residues. CDR3 amino acids: CATSRRGRGDEQFF. The CDR3 region has the DNA TGTGCCACCAGCAGACGCGGGAGAGGGGATGAGCAGTTCTTC.

The chain joins TRBV7-6 to TRBJ2-7, with D possibly TRBD1 on 6 matching bases. Germline V CDR1 and CDR2: SGHVS, FNYEAQ. V lost 5 bases to trimming and J lost 5 bases, with 16 bases between them. The length of the CDR3 is 14 residues. CDR3 nucleotide sequence: TGTGCCAGCAGCCTCCTACAGGGAATCGACGAGCAGTACTTC. Its translation: CASSLLQGIDEQYF.

This chain links TRBV11-2 with TRBJ2-7; TRBD2 aligns across 10 bases. The CDR3 covers 16 residues. The ends lost 5 bases at V and 1 base at J; junction bases unmatched: 8. Germline lookup yields CDR1 SGHAT and CDR2 FQNNGV. The CDR3 bases are TGTGCCAGCAGCCTGCTCGGGACTAGCGTTTCCTACGAGCAGTACTTC. It specifies CASSLLGTSVSYEQYF.

The genes are TRBV7-2 and TRBJ2-1, with 9 bases aligning to TRBD2. Germline V CDR1 and CDR2: SGHTA, FQGNSA. The CDR3 totals 15 residues. Trimming took 6 bases from V and 8 from J; bases not matched to a gene: 11. The CDR3 loop is CASRPAGLARDEQFF. CDR3 nucleotides: TGTGCCAGCAGGCCCGCGGGACTAGCCCGGGATGAGCAGTTCTTC.

The genes are TRBV5-1 and TRBJ2-7; TRBD2 matches 12 bases. V gave up 4 bases and J gave up 4 bases; unmatched junction bases: 6. The CDR3 totals 15 residues. Germline V gene lookup returns CDR1 SGHRS and CDR2 YFSETQ. For the CDR3, the DNA is TGCGCCAGCAGCAAAGGGACTAGCGGGCTATACGAGCAGTACTTC. Translation gives CASSKGTSGLYEQYF.

To note about this clone: Other DNA sequences within the sample encode an identical CDR3. The V gene is TRBV10-3, the J gene TRBJ1-1; no clear D gene. The germline gives CDR1 ENHRY, CDR2 SYGVKD. The V and J ends lost 8 bases and 0 bases respectively, with 4 bases between them. CDR3 length equals 11 residues. The DNA of the CDR3 is TGTGCCATCTCTGTGAACACTGAAGCTTTCTTT. Translated, it gives CAISVNTEAFF.

J is TRBJ2-7 and V is TRBV6-5; 10 bases fit TRBD2. Germline CDR1 MNHEY, CDR2 SVGAGI. Losses at the gene ends were 3 bases for V and 3 bases for J; bases not matched to a gene: 2. CDR3 length: 14 amino acids. The DNA of the CDR3 is TGTGCCAGCAGTTATAGCGGGAGGAACTACGAGCAGTACTTC. This encodes CASSYSGRNYEQYF.

The chain is built from TRBV19 and TRBJ2-1, with a tentative D call TRBD2 (5 bases). There are 16 residues in the CDR3. CDR1 is LNHDA and CDR2 is SQIVND in the germline V gene (reference sequence). V lost 5 bases, J lost 1 base, and 15 bases lay in between. The CDR3 here is CASSPTDFASYNEQFF. In nucleotides, the CDR3 is TGTGCCAGTAGTCCAACGGACTTTGCTTCCTACAATGAGCAGTTCTTC.

The rearrangement links TRBV28 to TRBJ2-7; D may be TRBD2 (6 bases). Trimming cost V 6 bases and J 3 bases, with 18 bases left between them. CDR1 is MDHEN, CDR2 SYDVKM, per germline. The length of the CDR3 is 15 residues. The DNA of the CDR3 is TGTGCCAGCAGACCATTCCCGGGACTCGACTACGAGCAGTACTTC. This gives the protein CASRPFPGLDYEQYF.

The chain combines TRBV5-4 with TRBJ2-6, with TRBD1 identical over 9 bases. The CDR3 consists of 19 residues. The germline CDR1 and CDR2 sequences are SGHNT and YYREEE (reference sequence). With V trimmed by 1 base and J by 0 bases, 8 bases remained unmatched. The CDR3 loop is CASSLSPGTGTSGANVLTF. As DNA, the CDR3 is TGTGCCAGCAGCTTGTCCCCCGGGACAGGGACCTCTGGGGCCAACGTCCTGACTTTC.

The J gene is TRBJ2-3, the V gene TRBV28; 10 bases agree with TRBD2. The germline gives CDR1 MDHEN, CDR2 SYDVKM. V shed 4 bases, J shed 6 bases, and the junction held 7 bases outside the gene matches. CDR3 length: 15 amino acids. CDR3 protein: CASSSLAGVYDTQYF. CDR3 DNA sequence: TGTGCCAGCAGTTCCCTAGCGGGAGTCTATGATACGCAGTATTTT.

The chain combines TRBV18 with TRBJ2-4; 12 nucleotides line up with TRBD2. Germline CDR1 and CDR2: KGHSH and LQKENI. The CDR3 is 16 amino acids. V shed 10 bases, J shed 11 bases, and the junction held 18 bases outside the gene matches. DNA of the CDR3: TGTGCCATCATTATGGTGGGGCGACTAGCGGGAGAGTTTCAGTACTTC. As protein: CAIIMVGRLAGEFQYF.

This clone was picked up one time. The rearrangement joins TRBV9 to TRBJ1-3, with D hard to call. V was shortened by 0 bases and J by 6 bases, with 7 bases between the two germline ends. Per the germline V gene, CDR1 is SGDLS and CDR2 is YYNGEE. The CDR3 has 13 residues. In nucleotides, the CDR3 is TGTGCCAGCAGCGTAGGAACGGCAAACACCATATATTTT. Its translation is CASSVGTANTIYF.

This chain connects TRBV6-5 to TRBJ2-1; D may be TRBD1 (5 bases). V was shortened by 2 bases and J by 10 bases, with 12 bases between the two germline ends. The CDR3 consists of 13 residues. CDR1 is MNHEY, CDR2 SVGAGI, per germline. The CDR3 DNA follows: TGTGCCAGCAGTTACGAACACAGGTCCGAGCAGTTCTTC. Protein sequence: CASSYEHRSEQFF.

The chain recombines TRBV6-6 with TRBJ2-2, with 12 bases identical to TRBD2. The germline V gene encodes CDR1 MNHNY and CDR2 SVGAGI (reference sequence). CDR3 length: 15 amino acids. Losses at the gene ends were 6 bases for V and 7 bases for J; bases not matched to a gene: 6. The CDR3 sequence is CASSLTSGSFGELFF. The CDR3 DNA reads TGTGCCAGCAGCCTGACTAGCGGGAGCTTCGGGGAGCTGTTTTTT.

V and J are TRBV29-1 and TRBJ1-2; 8 bases line up with TRBD1. CDR1 and CDR2 from the germline V gene are SQVTM and ANQGSEA. V shed 6 bases and J 7 bases; nucleotides not matched to a gene: 7. The CDR3 consists of 12 residues. Here the CDR3 DNA reads TGCAGCGTGTCGACAGGGGTGGGTGGCTACACCTTC. Translating it yields CSVSTGVGGYTF. The variable domain in full, with the rest retrieved from reference TRBV29-1 and TRBJ1-2, is SAVISQKPSRDICQRGTSLTIQCQVDSQVTMMFWYRQQPGQSLTLIATANQGSEATYESGFVIDKFPISRPNLTFSTLTVSNMSPEDSSIYLCSVSTGVGGYTFGSGTRLTVV.

The chain has TRBV5-4 and TRBJ2-6, with a weak D call TRBD1 (6 bases). V was clipped by 0 bases and J by 0 bases, with 10 bases between them. Germline values: CDR1 SGHNT, CDR2 YYREEE (reference sequence). The CDR3 runs to 17 residues. CDR3 DNA sequence: TGTGCCAGCAGCTTGGGAGGCAGGGGCTCTGGGGCCAACGTCCTGACTTTC. This sequence encodes CASSLGGRGSGANVLTF. The full variable domain, completed using reference TRBV5-4 and TRBJ2-6, is ETGVTQSPTHLIKTRGQQVTLRCSSQSGHNTVSWYQQALGQGPQFIFQYYREEENGRGNFPPRFSGLQFPNYSSELNVNALELDDSALYLCASSLGGRGSGANVLTFGAGSRLTVL.

This chain links TRBV5-6 with TRBJ1-2; D is unresolved. The CDR3 covers 13 residues. In germline, CDR1 is SGHDT, CDR2 YYEEEE. V was shortened by 4 bases and J by 4 bases, with 11 bases between the two germline ends. The CDR3 is CASSLDFRYGYTF. The CDR3 DNA follows: TGTGCCAGCAGCCTCGATTTTCGCTATGGCTACACCTTC.

J is TRBJ1-5 and V is TRBV4-1, with 10 bases aligning to TRBD1. After removal of 4 bases from V and 5 bases from J, the junction contained 8 bases not matched to a gene. The CDR3 is made up of 16 amino acids. The germline V gene has CDR1 MGHRA and CDR2 YSYEKL. Here the CDR3 reads CASSLASGTGDQPQHF. Here the CDR3 DNA reads TGCGCCAGCAGCCTAGCCTCCGGGACAGGGGATCAGCCCCAGCATTTT.

V usage is TRBV14 and J usage is TRBJ2-2, with 7 bases matching TRBD1. The CDR3 covers 16 residues. With 4 bases clipped from V and 4 bases from J, the junction kept 9 bases outside the gene matches. Per germline, CDR1 SGHDN and CDR2 FVKESK. Here the CDR3 reads CASSLRDSISTGELFF. The CDR3 DNA sequence: TGTGCCAGCAGCCTCCGGGACAGTATTTCCACCGGGGAGCTGTTTTTT.